The 26 T cell receptor beta chains listed next were all sequenced from one sample in a study of cytomegalovirus exposure and HLA in healthy donors. 13 Jbeta primers and 60 Vbeta primers were used for the PCR. TCRdb keeps only in-frame clones here, not all; method: immunoSEQ multiplex PCR. This table holds 90,000 to 100,000 clones, 80% to 90% found once. Sequenced material: PBMCs. The receptors were gathered from a man aged 35 to 55 in good health and CMV-seronegative.

This chain connects TRBV5-1 to TRBJ2-3, with D maybe TRBD2 (7 bases). Germline CDR1 is SGHRS and CDR2 is YFSETQ. The V and J ends lost 0 bases and 2 bases respectively, with 22 bases between them. There are 19 residues in the CDR3. This CDR3 is CASSLARGGASRVTDTQYF. The CDR3 bases are TGCGCCAGCAGCTTGGCGCGTGGGGGGGCGAGCAGGGTCACAGATACGCAGTATTTT.

This clone has just one count. The chain uses TRBV2 and TRBJ1-4; no reliable D call. Germline CDR1 SNHLY, CDR2 FYNNEI. The CDR3 contains 14 residues. V dropped 11 bases and J dropped 4 bases, with 17 bases sitting between them. Here the CDR3 DNA reads TGTGCCGGCCGAGTACAACGGGTTAATGAAAAACTGTTTTTT. Protein product: CAGRVQRVNEKLFF.

The CDR3 loop is CASSLDRVNTEAFF. In DNA form, the CDR3 reads TGTGCCAGCAGCTTAGACAGGGTGAACACTGAAGCTTTCTTT. The gene calls are TRBV5-8 and TRBJ1-1; 7 positions match TRBD1. The CDR3 runs 14 residues. J gave up 0 bases and V 2 bases, and 1 base lay outside the gene matches. CDR1 is SGHTS, CDR2 YDEGEE, per germline.

This chain uses TRBV4-1 with TRBJ1-5, with TRBD1 matching 8 bases. CDR1 and CDR2 (germline): MGHRA, YSYEKL. This CDR3 region has 15 residues. V shed 0 bases and J 4 bases; nucleotides not matched to a gene: 2. CDR3 sequence: CASSQDWTGNQPQHF. As DNA, the CDR3 is TGCGCCAGCAGCCAAGATTGGACAGGGAATCAGCCCCAGCATTTT.

This sequence joins TRBV10-2 and TRBJ1-4; the D is unclear. The CDR3 loop spans 14 amino acids. Germline CDR1 is WSHSY and CDR2 is SAAADI. V was pared by 6 bases and J by 8 bases, with 16 bases between. The CDR3 nucleotides read TGCGCCAGCAGCGAGGAGAGGGCAGACGAAAAACTGTTTTTT. Translation gives CASSEERADEKLFF.

The J gene is TRBJ1-1, the V gene TRBV18; 8 bases map to TRBD1. Trimming removed 3 bases from V and 1 base from J; junction bases left unmatched: 4. From germline, CDR1 is KGHSH and CDR2 LQKENI. This CDR3 comprises 15 residues. The CDR3 DNA follows: TGTGCCAGCTCACCCGGACAGGGAGCGAACACTGAAGCTTTCTTT. This codes for CASSPGQGANTEAFF.

This chain links TRBV7-3 with TRBJ1-1; 7 bases align to TRBD1. The CDR3 contains 16 residues. Trimming at V came to 5 bases and at J to 0 bases, leaving 9 bases not matched to a gene. Germline V gene lookup returns CDR1 SGHTA and CDR2 FQGTGA. The CDR3 spells CASSPAPDRLNTEAFF. The CDR3 region has the DNA TGTGCCAGCAGCCCCGCCCCGGACAGGCTGAACACTGAAGCTTTCTTT.

The chain has TRBV5-4 and TRBJ2-4, with 8 bases aligning to TRBD1. Germline CDR1 SGHNT, CDR2 YYREEE (reference sequence). With 5 bases clipped from V and 4 bases from J, the junction kept 11 bases outside the gene matches. This CDR3 comprises 16 residues. The CDR3 sequence: CASSSQGAGGKNIQYF. The CDR3 DNA reads as TGTGCCAGCAGTTCGCAGGGGGCAGGAGGTAAAAACATTCAGTACTTC.

This sequence joins TRBV9 and TRBJ1-3; D perhaps matches TRBD1 (6 bases). Germline loops: CDR1 SGDLS, CDR2 YYNGEE. This CDR3 contains 16 residues. Between the trimmed V and J ends, which lost 3 bases and 0 bases, there was a span of 13 bases. CDR3 loop: CASSDTGQISGNTIYF. The CDR3 region has the DNA TGTGCCAGCAGCGACACCGGACAGATCTCTGGAAACACCATATATTTT.

The chain couples TRBV5-4 to TRBJ2-3; 12 nucleotides match TRBD2. This CDR3 contains 15 residues. The J segment lost 3 bases and the V segment lost 2 bases, leaving 1 base of the junction unmatched. Germline values: CDR1 SGHNT, CDR2 YYREEE (reference sequence). The CDR3 DNA is TGTGCCAGCAGCTTACTAGCGGGGGGTACAGATACGCAGTATTTT. Its translation: CASSLLAGGTDTQYF.

This clone was counted only a few times. The CDR3 DNA is TGTGCCATCAGTGTGACAGGGGGAACCCAAGAGACCCAGTACTTC. Amino acid sequence: CAISVTGGTQETQYF. The rearrangement joins TRBV10-3 to TRBJ2-5; 9 nucleotides match TRBD1. V gave up 4 bases and J gave up 1 base; unmatched junction bases: 4. Looked up from germline, CDR1 is ENHRY and CDR2 is SYGVKD. CDR3 size: 15 residues.

V is TRBV5-1 and J is TRBJ2-7; TRBD2 is a possible D gene (5 bases). Trimming stripped 4 bases from V and 4 bases from J, with 12 bases between. The CDR3 is 13 amino acids. Germline-derived CDR1 and CDR2 are SGHRS and YFSETQ. This chain's CDR3 is CASSVEGLYEQYF. For the CDR3, the DNA is TGCGCCAGCAGCGTAGAGGGCCTATACGAGCAGTACTTC.

The rearrangement uses TRBV10-3 and TRBJ1-2; D possibly corresponds to TRBD1 (6 bases). The V end lost 6 bases, the J end lost 8 bases, and 13 bases lay between the germline ends. The CDR3 is 12 residues long. Looked up from germline, CDR1 is ENHRY and CDR2 is SYGVKD. CDR3 nucleotides: TGTGCCATCAGCGAAACAGGGCGGGGCTACACCTTC. It is translated as CAISETGRGYTF.

The rearrangement uses TRBV20-1 and TRBJ1-1; D is undetermined. The CDR3 loop spans 11 amino acids. V lost 0 bases, J lost 8 bases, and 7 bases lay in between. Germline loops: CDR1 DFQATT, CDR2 SNEGSKA (reference sequence). The chain's CDR3 is CSARDVEEAFF. The DNA of the CDR3 is TGCAGTGCTAGAGACGTAGAAGAAGCTTTCTTT.

The rearrangement joins TRBV5-6 to TRBJ2-7, with TRBD2 identical over 7 bases. Per the germline V gene, CDR1 is SGHDT and CDR2 is YYEEEE. V lost 7 bases to trimming and J lost 4 bases; unmatched junction nucleotides: 5. The CDR3 runs to 12 residues. CDR3 sequence: CASGRESYEQYF. CDR3 DNA sequence: TGTGCCAGCGGGAGGGAGAGTTACGAGCAGTACTTC.

The V gene is TRBV19, the J gene TRBJ2-3; 9 nucleotides align to TRBD1. Germline lookup yields CDR1 LNHDA and CDR2 SQIVND (reference sequence). The CDR3 has 15 residues. V lost 9 bases to trimming and J lost 2 bases; unmatched junction nucleotides: 9. CDR3 region: CASGSGQGSTDTQYF. The CDR3 bases are TGTGCCAGCGGGTCGGGACAGGGCTCCACAGATACGCAGTATTTT.

The chain joins TRBV12-5 to TRBJ1-1, with 8 bases lining up with TRBD1. Unmatched junction bases numbered 10, after V lost 6 bases and J lost 13 bases. Per the germline V gene, CDR1 is LGHNT and CDR2 is FRNRAP. This CDR3 region has 12 residues. The CDR3 sequence is CASGPGTGGDFF. The CDR3 DNA is TGTGCTAGTGGGCCCGGGACAGGAGGCGATTTCTTT.

The rearrangement uses TRBV5-6 and TRBJ2-2, with D possibly TRBD2 on 7 matching bases. V was clipped by 0 bases and J by 6 bases, with 12 bases between them. There are 15 residues in the CDR3. CDR1 is SGHDT, CDR2 YYEEEE, per germline. For the CDR3, the DNA is TGTGCCAGCAGCTTGGTGGACGGGGGGCCCGGGGAGCTGTTTTTT. Protein product: CASSLVDGGPGELFF.

The chain couples TRBV27 to TRBJ2-6; the match to TRBD1 covers 8 bases. This CDR3 region has 16 residues. V was clipped by 5 bases and J by 2 bases; unmatched bases: 5. Per germline, CDR1 MNHEY and CDR2 SMNVEV (reference sequence). The CDR3 DNA reads as TGTGCCAGCAGTCGGACAGGGAGTGCTGGGGCCAACGTCCTGACTTTC. As protein: CASSRTGSAGANVLTF.

CDR3 region: CASSYVRGYGYTF. Written as DNA, the CDR3 is TGTGCCAGCAGTTACGTCAGGGGCTATGGCTACACCTTC. The V call is TRBV6-5, the J call TRBJ1-2; D possibly corresponds to TRBD1 (6 bases). Germline values: CDR1 MNHEY, CDR2 SVGAGI. The CDR3 extends over 13 amino acids. The V end lost 2 bases, the J end lost 4 bases, and 8 bases lay between the germline ends.

V and J are TRBV6-5 and TRBJ1-2; weak D call: TRBD1 (6 bases). Per the germline V gene, CDR1 is MNHEY and CDR2 is SVGAGI. The CDR3 totals 12 residues. Trimming took off 8 bases at V and 7 bases at J, with 14 bases between the two ends. The CDR3 bases are TGTGCCAGCCGCTCAGGGGTCGGTGGCTACACCTTC. It encodes CASRSGVGGYTF.

V gene TRBV4-1 combines with J gene TRBJ2-1, with D uncertain. Per germline, CDR1 MGHRA and CDR2 YSYEKL. Trimming removed 1 base at V and 7 bases at J, with 5 bases between. The CDR3 spans 12 residues. The CDR3 sequence: CASSQAGNEQFF. In DNA form, the CDR3 reads TGCGCCAGCAGCCAAGCCGGGAATGAGCAGTTCTTC.

This chain uses TRBV2 with TRBJ2-7, with 9 positions matching TRBD1. Per germline, CDR1 SNHLY and CDR2 FYNNEI. V shed 5 bases, J shed 6 bases, and the junction held 8 bases outside the gene matches. CDR3 size: 14 residues. CDR3 loop: CASSTGTGRVEQYF. The CDR3 bases are TGTGCCAGCAGTACCGGGACAGGGAGGGTCGAGCAGTACTTC.

This chain joins TRBV25-1 and TRBJ2-2, with 10 nucleotides matching TRBD1. CDR1 is MGHDK, CDR2 SYGVNS, per germline. Losses at the gene ends were 4 bases for V and 6 bases for J; bases not matched to a gene: 5. The CDR3 length is 15 residues. In DNA, the CDR3 is TGTGCCAGCAGTGGAGGACAGGGGGGAGCCGGGGAGCTGTTTTTT. Protein sequence: CASSGGQGGAGELFF.

The gene calls are TRBV29-1 and TRBJ1-1; 11 positions agree with TRBD1. This CDR3 comprises 12 residues. The ends lost 6 bases at V and 11 bases at J; junction bases unmatched: 8. Germline loops: CDR1 SQVTM, CDR2 ANQGSEA. As DNA, the CDR3 is TGCAGCGTCGTGGGACAGGGGGTATTGGCTTTCTTT. Amino acids: CSVVGQGVLAFF.

The rearrangement joins TRBV27 to TRBJ2-5, with 9 bases fitting TRBD2. J gave up 5 bases and V 8 bases, and 9 bases lay outside the gene matches. CDR1 is MNHEY, CDR2 SMNVEV, per germline (reference sequence). This CDR3 comprises 14 residues. CDR3 amino acids: CASQRLAGRETQYF. The CDR3 nucleotides are TGTGCCAGCCAGCGGCTAGCGGGGAGGGAGACCCAGTACTTC.